This T cell receptor beta chain was recovered during a study of T cells after yellow fever vaccination. Production of TCR cDNA was by 5'RACE template switching, which also added a universal primer site and UMIs. TCRdb re-called the 5' RACE reads with MiXCR, one entry per CDR3 protein. This repertoire shows roughly 500,000 distinct CDR3 sequences, roughly 21% found once; its top ten account for approximately 14%. CDR1 is SGHKS, CDR2 YYEKEE, per germline (reference sequence). The CDR3 spans 15 residues. V was clipped by 1 base and J by 2 bases, with 12 bases between them. The chain combines TRBV5-5 with TRBJ1-2; possible D gene TRBD1, 5 bases. Material: PBMCs, obtained 15 days after the yellow fever booster vaccination. This clonotype was sampled from a man under 40 who received the YFV17D yellow fever vaccine. CDR3 sequence: CASSLSAGSNYGYTF. The CDR3 DNA is TGTGCCAGCAGCTTGTCGGCAGGGTCGAACTATGGCTACACCTTC.